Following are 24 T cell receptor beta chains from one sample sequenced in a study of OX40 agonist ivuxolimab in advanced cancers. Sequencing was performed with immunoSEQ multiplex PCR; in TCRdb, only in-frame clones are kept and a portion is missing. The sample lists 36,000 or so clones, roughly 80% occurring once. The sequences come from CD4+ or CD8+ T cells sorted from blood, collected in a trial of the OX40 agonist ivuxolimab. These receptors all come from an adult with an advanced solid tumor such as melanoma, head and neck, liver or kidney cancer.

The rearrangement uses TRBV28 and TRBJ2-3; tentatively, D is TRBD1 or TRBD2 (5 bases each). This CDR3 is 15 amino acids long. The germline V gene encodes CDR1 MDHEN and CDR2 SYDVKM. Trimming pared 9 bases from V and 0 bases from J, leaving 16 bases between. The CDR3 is CASEPGQRSTDTQYF. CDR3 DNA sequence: TGTGCCAGTGAGCCGGGGCAGCGAAGCACAGATACGCAGTATTTT.

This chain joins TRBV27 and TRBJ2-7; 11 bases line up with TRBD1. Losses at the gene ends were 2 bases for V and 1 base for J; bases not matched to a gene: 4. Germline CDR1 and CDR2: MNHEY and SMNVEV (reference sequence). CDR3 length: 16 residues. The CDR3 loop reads CASSLTGQGASYEQYF. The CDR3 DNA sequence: TGTGCCAGCAGTTTAACAGGACAGGGGGCATCCTACGAGCAGTACTTC.

In nucleotides, the CDR3 is TGTGCCAGCAGCCAACCACCTTCGCAGACCTATGGCTACACCTTC. Translation gives CASSQPPSQTYGYTF. V is TRBV5-4 and J is TRBJ1-2; D gene unclear. CDR3 length: 15 amino acids. Germline CDR1 and CDR2: SGHNT and YYREEE (reference sequence). V gave up 4 bases and J gave up 4 bases, with 17 bases separating them.

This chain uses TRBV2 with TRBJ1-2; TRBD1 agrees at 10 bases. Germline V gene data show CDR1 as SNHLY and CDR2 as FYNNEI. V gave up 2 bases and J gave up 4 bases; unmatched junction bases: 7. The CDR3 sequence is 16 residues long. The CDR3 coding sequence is TGTGCCAGCAGTGAATCTCGGACAGGGGGGATCTATGGCTACACCTTC. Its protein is CASSESRTGGIYGYTF. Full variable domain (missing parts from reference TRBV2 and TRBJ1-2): EPEVTQTPSHQVTQMGQEVILRCVPISNHLYFYWYRQILGQKVEFLVSFYNNEISEKSEIFDDQFSVERPDGSNFTLKIRSTKLEDSAMYFCASSESRTGGIYGYTFGSGTRLTVV.

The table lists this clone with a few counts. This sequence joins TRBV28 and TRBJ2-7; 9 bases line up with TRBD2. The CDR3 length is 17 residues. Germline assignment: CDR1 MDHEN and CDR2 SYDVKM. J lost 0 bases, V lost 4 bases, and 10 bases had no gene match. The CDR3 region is CASSSLWLAGSSYEQYF. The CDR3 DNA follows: TGTGCCAGCAGTTCCCTCTGGCTAGCGGGGAGCTCCTACGAGCAGTACTTC.

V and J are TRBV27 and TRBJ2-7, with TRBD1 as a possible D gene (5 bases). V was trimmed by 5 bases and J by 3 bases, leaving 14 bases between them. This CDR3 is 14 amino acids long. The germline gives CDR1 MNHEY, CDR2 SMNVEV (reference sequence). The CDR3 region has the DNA TGTGCCAGCAGTGAAAAGGGGAATGGCTACGAGCAGTACTTC. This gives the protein CASSEKGNGYEQYF.

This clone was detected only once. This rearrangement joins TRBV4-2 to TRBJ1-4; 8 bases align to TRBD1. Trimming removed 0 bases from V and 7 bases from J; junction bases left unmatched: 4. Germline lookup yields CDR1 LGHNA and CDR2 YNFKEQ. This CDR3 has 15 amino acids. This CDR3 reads CASSQEYRGSEKLFF. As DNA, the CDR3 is TGTGCCAGCAGCCAAGAATACAGGGGGTCTGAAAAACTGTTTTTT.

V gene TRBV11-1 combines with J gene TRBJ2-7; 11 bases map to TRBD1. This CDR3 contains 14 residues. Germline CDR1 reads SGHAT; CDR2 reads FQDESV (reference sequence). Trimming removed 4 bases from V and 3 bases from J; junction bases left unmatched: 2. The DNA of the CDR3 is TGTGCCAGCAGCTACGGGACAGGGGGCTACGAGCAGTACTTC. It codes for CASSYGTGGYEQYF.

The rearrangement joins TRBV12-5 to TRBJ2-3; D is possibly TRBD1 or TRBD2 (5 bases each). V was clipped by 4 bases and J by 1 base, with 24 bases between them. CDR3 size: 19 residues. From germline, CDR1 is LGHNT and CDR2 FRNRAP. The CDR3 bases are TGTGCTAGTGGTTGGGAACGGGACGGTACATTTTTGGGCACAGATACGCAGTATTTT. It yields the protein CASGWERDGTFLGTDTQYF. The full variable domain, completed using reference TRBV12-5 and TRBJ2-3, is DARVTQTPRHKVTEMGQEVTMRCQPILGHNTVFWYRQTMMQGLELLAYFRNRAPLDDSGMPKDRFSAEMPDATLATLKIQPSEPRDSAVYFCASGWERDGTFLGTDTQYFGPGTRLTVL.

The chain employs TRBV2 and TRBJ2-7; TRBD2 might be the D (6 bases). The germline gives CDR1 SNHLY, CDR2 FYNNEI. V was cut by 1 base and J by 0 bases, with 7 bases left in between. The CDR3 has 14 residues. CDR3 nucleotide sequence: TGTGCCAGCAGTGAAGAGGGACTCTCCTACGAGCAGTACTTC. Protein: CASSEEGLSYEQYF.

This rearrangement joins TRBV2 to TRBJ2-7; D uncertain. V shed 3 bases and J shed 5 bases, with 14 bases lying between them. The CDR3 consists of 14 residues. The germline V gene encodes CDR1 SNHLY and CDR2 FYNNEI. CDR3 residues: CASSDGPNIHEQYF. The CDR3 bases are TGTGCCAGCAGTGACGGACCGAATATACACGAGCAGTACTTC. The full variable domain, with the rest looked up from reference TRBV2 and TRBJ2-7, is EPEVTQTPSHQVTQMGQEVILRCVPISNHLYFYWYRQILGQKVEFLVSFYNNEISEKSEIFDDQFSVERPDGSNFTLKIRSTKLEDSAMYFCASSDGPNIHEQYFGPGTRLTVT.

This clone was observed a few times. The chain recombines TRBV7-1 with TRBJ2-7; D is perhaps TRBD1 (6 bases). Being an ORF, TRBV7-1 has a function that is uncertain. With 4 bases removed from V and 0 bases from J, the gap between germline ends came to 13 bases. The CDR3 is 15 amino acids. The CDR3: CASSYRTVSSYEQYF. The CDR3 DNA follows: TGTGCCAGCAGCTACAGGACAGTTAGCTCCTACGAGCAGTACTTC.

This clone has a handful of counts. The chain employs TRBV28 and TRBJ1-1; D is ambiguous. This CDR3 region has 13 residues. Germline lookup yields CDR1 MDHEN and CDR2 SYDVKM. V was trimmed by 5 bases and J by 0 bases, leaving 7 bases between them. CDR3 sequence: CASSRSMNTEAFF. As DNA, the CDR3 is TGTGCCAGCAGTCGAAGCATGAACACTGAAGCTTTCTTT.

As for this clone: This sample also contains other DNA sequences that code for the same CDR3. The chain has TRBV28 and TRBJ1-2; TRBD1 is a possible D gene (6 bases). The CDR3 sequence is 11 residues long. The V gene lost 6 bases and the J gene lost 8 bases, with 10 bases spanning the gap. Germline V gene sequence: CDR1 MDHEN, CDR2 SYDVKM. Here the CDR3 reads CASRQGYGYTF. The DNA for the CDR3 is TGTGCCAGCAGACAGGGTTACGGCTACACCTTC.

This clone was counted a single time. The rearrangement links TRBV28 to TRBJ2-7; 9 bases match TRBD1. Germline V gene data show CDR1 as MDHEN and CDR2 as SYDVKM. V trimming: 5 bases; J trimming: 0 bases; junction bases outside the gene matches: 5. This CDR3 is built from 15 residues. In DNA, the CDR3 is TGTGCCAGCAGTATGCCGGGACAGGGCTCCTACGAGCAGTACTTC. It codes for CASSMPGQGSYEQYF.

CDR3 region: CASSPSGGFYQPQHF. As DNA, the CDR3 is TGCGCCAGCAGCCCATCCGGGGGATTTTATCAGCCCCAGCATTTT. This sequence joins TRBV4-1 and TRBJ1-5; possibly TRBD1 for D (5 bases). The CDR3 is 15 amino acids. V was pared by 4 bases and J by 5 bases, with 15 bases between. CDR1 and CDR2 (germline): MGHRA, YSYEKL.

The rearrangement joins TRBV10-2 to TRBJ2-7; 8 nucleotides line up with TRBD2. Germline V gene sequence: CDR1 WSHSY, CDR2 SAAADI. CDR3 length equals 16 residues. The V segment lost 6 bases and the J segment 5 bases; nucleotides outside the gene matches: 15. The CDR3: CASSGRETLGIDEQYF. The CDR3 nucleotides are TGCGCCAGCAGCGGGAGGGAAACCCTAGGTATCGACGAGCAGTACTTC.

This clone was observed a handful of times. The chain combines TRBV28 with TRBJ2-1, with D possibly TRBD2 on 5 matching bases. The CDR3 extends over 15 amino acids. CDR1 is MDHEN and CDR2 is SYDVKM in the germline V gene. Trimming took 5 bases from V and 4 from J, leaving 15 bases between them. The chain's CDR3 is CASSPSRRDYNEQFF. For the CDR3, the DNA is TGTGCCAGCAGTCCCTCCCGACGGGATTACAATGAGCAGTTCTTC.

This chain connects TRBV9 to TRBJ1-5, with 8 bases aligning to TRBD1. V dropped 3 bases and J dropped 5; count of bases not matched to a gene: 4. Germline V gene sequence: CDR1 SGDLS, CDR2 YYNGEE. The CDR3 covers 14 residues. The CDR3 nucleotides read TGTGCCAGCAGCGCACAGGGGGTGGATCAGCCCCAGCATTTT. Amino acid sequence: CASSAQGVDQPQHF.

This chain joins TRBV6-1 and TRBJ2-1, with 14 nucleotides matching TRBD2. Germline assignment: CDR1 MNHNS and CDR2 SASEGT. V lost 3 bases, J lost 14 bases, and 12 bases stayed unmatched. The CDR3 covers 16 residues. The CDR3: CASSDSGTSGSGKKFF. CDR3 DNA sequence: TGTGCCAGCAGTGATTCCGGGACTAGCGGGAGCGGAAAGAAGTTCTTC.

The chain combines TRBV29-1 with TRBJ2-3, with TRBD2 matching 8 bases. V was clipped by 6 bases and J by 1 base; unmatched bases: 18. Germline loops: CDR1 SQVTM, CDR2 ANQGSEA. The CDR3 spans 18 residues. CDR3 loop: CSVEGLAGSGIGTDTQYF. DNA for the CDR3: TGCAGCGTCGAGGGCCTCGCGGGTAGCGGGATAGGCACAGATACGCAGTATTTT.

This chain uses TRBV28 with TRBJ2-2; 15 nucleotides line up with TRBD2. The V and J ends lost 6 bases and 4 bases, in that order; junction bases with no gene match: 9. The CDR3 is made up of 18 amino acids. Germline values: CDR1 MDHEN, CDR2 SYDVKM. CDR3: CASSLGLAGGRVTGELFF. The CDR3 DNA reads TGTGCCAGCAGCCTAGGACTAGCGGGAGGGCGCGTCACCGGGGAGCTGTTTTTT.

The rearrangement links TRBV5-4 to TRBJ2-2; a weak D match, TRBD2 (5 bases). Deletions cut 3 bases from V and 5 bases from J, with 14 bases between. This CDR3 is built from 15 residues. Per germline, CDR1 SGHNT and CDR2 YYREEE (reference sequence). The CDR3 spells CASSWSGTLTGELFF. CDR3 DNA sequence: TGTGCCAGCAGCTGGAGCGGAACGCTTACCGGGGAGCTGTTTTTT.

The CDR3 bases are TGTGCCAGCAGCCCAATCAGGTCTAGCGGGGTGATCACAGATACGCAGTATTTT. It encodes CASSPIRSSGVITDTQYF. The chain links TRBV21-1 to TRBJ2-3; the D call TRBD2 from the table was never checked on the DNA. TRBV21-1 is deemed a pseudogene. CDR3 length: 18 residues.